The 17 T cell receptor beta chains below all came from one sample that was sequenced in a study of CD8+ T cells in alopecia areata. The authors extracted RNA and reverse transcribed it into cDNA as the sequencing template. The repertoire was sequenced with immunoSEQ multiplex PCR; TCRdb's copy has only in-frame clones and lacks some. The data show tens of thousands of clones, with just over 50% seen just once and around 5.7% held by the top ten. What was sequenced was NKG2D-high CD8+ T cells sorted from blood. The receptor set was obtained from a human donor with alopecia areata.

The rearrangement uses TRBV2 and TRBJ1-2, with D tentatively TRBD1 (5 bases). The CDR3 covers 11 residues. V gave up 4 bases and J gave up 7 bases, with 7 bases separating them. CDR1 and CDR2 (germline): SNHLY, FYNNEI. The CDR3 DNA reads TGTGCCAGCAGTGTAGGGGTTGGCTACACCTTC. It codes for CASSVGVGYTF.

The V gene is TRBV11-2, the J gene TRBJ2-3; no firm D call. Germline V gene data show CDR1 as SGHAT and CDR2 as FQNNGV. This CDR3 contains 17 residues. V was shortened by 0 bases and J by 7 bases, with 20 bases between the two germline ends. The chain's CDR3 is CASSLEYRVVPKNTQYF. The CDR3 nucleotides read TGTGCCAGCAGCTTAGAGTACCGAGTGGTCCCCAAGAATACGCAGTATTTT.

The chain uses TRBV4-1 and TRBJ2-1; TRBD2 might be the D (5 bases). The CDR3 extends over 17 amino acids. Germline V gene data show CDR1 as MGHRA and CDR2 as YSYEKL. V was trimmed by 4 bases and J by 5 bases, leaving 21 bases between them. CDR3: CASSPFRDGGLNNEQFF. Here the CDR3 DNA reads TGCGCCAGCAGCCCCTTTAGGGATGGCGGGCTTAACAATGAGCAGTTCTTC.

J is TRBJ2-5 and V is TRBV15; possible D gene TRBD2, 5 bases. This CDR3 contains 12 residues. V lost 8 bases to trimming and J lost 5 bases, with 12 bases between them. In germline, CDR1 is LNHNV, CDR2 YYDKDF (reference sequence). CDR3 bases: TGTGCCACCCGGGGTCTTGGGGAGACCCAGTACTTC. Protein sequence: CATRGLGETQYF.

This clone occurred a few times. V and J are TRBV10-3 and TRBJ2-1, with D unresolved. The germline V gene has CDR1 ENHRY and CDR2 SYGVKD. The CDR3 has 15 residues. V was cut by 10 bases and J by 4 bases, with 20 bases left in between. The CDR3 reads CATLEPGFQYNEQFF. In DNA form, the CDR3 reads TGTGCCACCTTAGAGCCGGGTTTCCAATACAATGAGCAGTTCTTC.

This clone has just a few counts. The chain recombines TRBV29-1 with TRBJ2-1; no firm D call. V was clipped by 4 bases and J by 0 bases, with 10 bases between them. The germline gives CDR1 SQVTM, CDR2 ANQGSEA. This CDR3 region has 14 residues. The CDR3 DNA sequence: TGCAGCGTTGCGGTCCCTAGCTCCTACAATGAGCAGTTCTTC. Amino acid sequence: CSVAVPSSYNEQFF.

The rearrangement links TRBV5-1 to TRBJ2-1; D is unresolved. The CDR3 length is 14 residues. Germline V gene sequence: CDR1 SGHRS, CDR2 YFSETQ. V shed 5 bases and J shed 0 bases, with 9 bases lying between them. The chain's CDR3 is CASSGENSYNEQFF. The CDR3, as DNA: TGCGCCAGCAGTGGGGAAAACTCCTACAATGAGCAGTTCTTC. The full variable domain, in which reference TRBV5-1 and TRBJ2-1 provide the parts outside the CDR3, is KAGVTQTPRYLIKTRGQQVTLSCSPISGHRSVSWYQQTPGQGLQFLFEYFSETQRNKGNFPGRFSGRQFSNSRSEMNVSTLELGDSALYLCASSGENSYNEQFFGPGTRLTVL.

Note on this clone: Different DNA sequences within this sample yield the same CDR3. This rearrangement joins TRBV2 to TRBJ2-7, with D hard to call. With 6 bases removed from V and 4 bases from J, the gap between germline ends came to 4 bases. The CDR3 spans 10 residues. Looked up from germline, CDR1 is SNHLY and CDR2 is FYNNEI. This CDR3 is CASRGYEQYF. The DNA of the CDR3 is TGTGCCAGCAGGGGTTACGAGCAGTACTTC.

This clone appeared a few times. V is TRBV29-1 and J is TRBJ2-3; a possible D gene is TRBD1 (5 bases). Per the germline V gene, CDR1 is SQVTM and CDR2 is ANQGSEA. The CDR3 is 14 residues long. V lost 3 bases, J lost 4 bases, and 14 bases lay in between. In DNA, the CDR3 is TGCAGCGTTGATACTTTAGGGGCGGCAGATACGCAGTATTTT. As protein: CSVDTLGAADTQYF.

V is TRBV27 and J is TRBJ1-1; 10 bases match TRBD1. CDR1 is MNHEY, CDR2 SMNVEV, per germline (reference sequence). J was trimmed by 3 bases and V by 5 bases; bases with no gene match: 9. CDR3 length: 16 residues. CDR3: CASSPWTGGLDTEAFF. The CDR3 DNA is TGTGCCAGCAGTCCCTGGACAGGGGGTCTTGACACTGAAGCTTTCTTT.

As to this clone: At one boundary the junction diverges from the germline segment, which might be a read error. The chain has TRBV27 and TRBJ2-3, with D possibly matching TRBD1 (5 bases). The CDR3 runs 10 residues. Germline CDR1 reads MNHEY; CDR2 reads SMNVEV (reference sequence). The CDR3 sequence: CAAGLGAVRF. CDR3 coding DNA: TGTGCCGCAGGCCTAGGGGCGGTCAGGTTT.

This clone was counted a few times. CDR3: CARSRLADSTDTQYF. In DNA form, the CDR3 reads TGTGCCCGCTCAAGACTAGCGGATAGCACAGATACGCAGTATTTT. This sequence joins TRBV2 and TRBJ2-3; 9 nucleotides match TRBD2. The length of the CDR3 is 15 residues. The ends lost 11 bases at V and 0 bases at J; junction bases unmatched: 9. Per germline, CDR1 SNHLY and CDR2 FYNNEI.

This clone was picked up a small number of times. J is TRBJ2-5 and V is TRBV4-1; tentatively, D is TRBD2 (5 bases). The CDR3 has 15 amino acids. V lost 2 bases to trimming and J lost 4 bases, with 14 bases between them. Germline V CDR1 and CDR2: MGHRA, YSYEKL. CDR3 sequence: CASSQSSGRGETQYF. The CDR3 coding sequence is TGCGCCAGCAGCCAATCTTCGGGGAGAGGAGAGACCCAGTACTTC.

V is TRBV18 and J is TRBJ2-6; 7 nucleotides match TRBD1. V shed 3 bases, J shed 0 bases, and the junction held 8 bases outside the gene matches. CDR3 length equals 18 residues. Germline V gene sequence: CDR1 KGHSH, CDR2 LQKENI. The CDR3 loop reads CASSPTGTVYSGANVLTF. The CDR3 region has the DNA TGTGCCAGCTCACCGACCGGGACAGTTTACTCTGGGGCCAACGTCCTGACTTTC. The whole variable domain, remainder taken from reference TRBV18 and TRBJ2-6, is NAGVMQNPRHLVRRRGQEARLRCSPMKGHSHVYWYRQLPEEGLKFMVYLQKENIIDESGMPKERFSAEFPKEGPSILRIQQVVRGDSAAYFCASSPTGTVYSGANVLTFGAGSRLTVL.

The chain joins TRBV7-9 to TRBJ2-7; TRBD1 or TRBD2 may be the D gene (5 bases each). The CDR3 length is 14 residues. The germline CDR1 and CDR2 sequences are SEHNR and FQNEAQ (reference sequence). Deletions cut 5 bases from V and 4 bases from J, with 15 bases between. The chain's CDR3 is CASSRGTPGYEQYF. The CDR3 coding sequence is TGTGCCAGCAGCAGAGGGACGCCGGGGTACGAGCAGTACTTC.

CDR3 nucleotide sequence: TGTGCCAGCAGTCGGCGGCGGGCGTACAATGAGCAGTTCTTC. It yields the protein CASSRRRAYNEQFF. J is TRBJ2-1 and V is TRBV28; D perhaps matches TRBD2 (5 bases). The CDR3 consists of 14 residues. V lost 5 bases, J lost 4 bases, and 12 bases lay in between. Germline CDR1 reads MDHEN; CDR2 reads SYDVKM.

This clone was seen a few times. The CDR3 loop is CASSFITSGNTIYF. CDR3 in DNA: TGTGCCAGCAGTTTCATTACCTCTGGAAACACCATATATTTT. This chain uses TRBV28 with TRBJ1-3; D is unclear. The V end lost 3 bases, the J end lost 0 bases, and 6 bases lay between the germline ends. The germline V gene encodes CDR1 MDHEN and CDR2 SYDVKM. The CDR3 length is 14 residues. The full variable domain, rest sourced from reference TRBV28 and TRBJ1-3, is DVKVTQSSRYLVKRTGEKVFLECVQDMDHENMFWYRQDPGLGLRLIYFSYDVKMKEKGDIPEGYSVSREKKERFSLILESASTNQTSMYLCASSFITSGNTIYFGEGSWLTVV.